This TCR beta chain emerged from a study of blood T cell repertoires in COVID-19. Turning to the study itself: Some COVID-19 samples were acute and others convalescent; all came from the United States, Italy and Spain.

Comment on this clone: The junction and the germline gene differ at one end; a read error may be behind it.

Only in-frame clones appear in the TCRdb table, and some are missing; sequencing was by immunoSEQ multiplex PCR. The sample holds over 120,000 clones, about 86% seen once. This CDR3 comprises 15 residues. CDR1 is SSHAT, CDR2 FNYEAQ, per germline (reference sequence). The V call is TRBV7-7, the J call TRBJ2-2, with TRBD2 as a possible D gene (6 bases). The receptor comes from a woman aged 60 to 75 with acute or convalescent COVID-19. Sequenced sample: peripheral blood. The CDR3 DNA reads TGTGCTAGCAGCTTCAGCGGGTTAAGTGCCGGGGAGCTGTTTTTT. It specifies CASSFSGLSAGELFF.